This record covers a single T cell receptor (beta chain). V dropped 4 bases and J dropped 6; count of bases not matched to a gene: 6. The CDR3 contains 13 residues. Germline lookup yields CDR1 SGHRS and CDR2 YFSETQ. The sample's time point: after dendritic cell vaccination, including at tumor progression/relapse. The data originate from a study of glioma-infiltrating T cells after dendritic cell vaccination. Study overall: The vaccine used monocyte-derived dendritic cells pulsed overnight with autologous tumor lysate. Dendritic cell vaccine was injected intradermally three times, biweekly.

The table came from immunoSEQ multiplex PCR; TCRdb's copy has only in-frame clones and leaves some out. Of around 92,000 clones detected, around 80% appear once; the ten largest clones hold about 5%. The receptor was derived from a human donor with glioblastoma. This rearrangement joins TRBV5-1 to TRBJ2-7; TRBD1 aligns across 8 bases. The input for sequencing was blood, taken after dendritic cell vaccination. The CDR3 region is CASSGWTGLEQYF. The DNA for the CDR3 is TGCGCCAGCAGCGGGTGGACAGGGCTCGAGCAGTACTTC.